This is a list of T cell receptor beta chains from one sample in a study of glioma-infiltrating T cells. MiXCR was run by TCRdb on the multiplex PCR reads, yielding one entry per CDR3 protein. The table shows about 400,000 distinct CDR3 sequences, with about 40% occurring only once. The sequenced sample was glioma tissue, nonneoplastic brain tissue, or PBMCs (not recorded which). The source of these receptors is a human donor with low-grade glioma or glioblastoma, undergoing nonglioma brain surgery, or in good health (not recorded which). CDR3s include the opening cysteine and the closing phenylalanine or tryptophan. The order of the fields is J gene, V gene, clone size, D gene, CDR3 protein, CDR3 DNA. A D gene is named only where the DNA matches it firmly. Clone sizes are given selectively: once, few, many, or a class where the clone is expanded.

TRBJ2-1 TRBV2 few NA CASSTGRWLLASAQFF TGTGCCAGTAGTACCGGTCGATGGCTTCTAGCGTCAGCGCAGTTCTTC
TRBJ2-7 TRBV20-1 NA NA CSARDLPVSYEQYF TGCAGTGCTAGAGATCTTCCAGTCTCCTACGAGCAGTACTTC
TRBJ2-7 TRBV12-3/TRBV12-4 many NA CASSFRVGPGEQYF TGTGCCAGCAGTTTCAGAGTTGGGCCCGGCGAGCAGTACTTC
TRBJ2-3 TRBV6-1 few NA CASSRLVTDTQYF TGTGCCAGCAGCCGACTAGTAACAGATACGCAGTATTTT
TRBJ1-5 TRBV9 NA NA CASLLSPQDPQTYSNQPQHF TGTGCCAGCCTTCTCTCCCCACAGGATCCTCAAACATATAGCAATCAGCCCCAGCATTTT
TRBJ1-1 TRBV12-3/TRBV12-4 NA NA CASRSDRNTEAFF TGTGCCAGCAGATCGGACAGGAACACTGAAGCTTTCTTT
TRBJ2-3 TRBV7-6 few TRBD2 CASSSGTSAVTDTQYF TGTGCCAGCAGCTCCGGGACTAGCGCAGTCACAGATACGCAGTATTTT
TRBJ2-5 TRBV20-1 few TRBD2 CSAAGLAMGETQYF TGCAGTGCTGCGGGACTAGCGATGGGAGAGACCCAGTACTTC
TRBJ1-5 TRBV28 NA TRBD1 CASNLGGGDQPQHF TGTGCCAGCAACCTAGGAGGGGGCGATCAGCCCCAGCATTTT
TRBJ2-1 TRBV28 many NA CASRGLLVQVNEQFF TGTGCCAGCAGAGGCTTACTAGTACAGGTCAATGAGCAGTTCTTC
TRBJ2-7 TRBV3-1 NA NA CASSWEYGLPYNEQYF TGTGCCAGCAGCTGGGAGTACGGACTCCCATACAATGAGCAGTACTTC
TRBJ2-7 TRBV28 few NA CASNTLGPQFLSYEQYF TGTGCCAGCAATACTTTGGGTCCCCAGTTCCTGTCCTACGAGCAGTACTTC
TRBJ2-3 TRBV4-2 NA TRBD2 CASSQKAGGFGDTQYF TGTGCCAGCAGCCAGAAAGCGGGAGGTTTCGGAGATACGCAGTATTTT
TRBJ1-6 TRBV28 NA NA CASSISGPGGNSPLHF TGTGCCAGCAGTATTAGCGGCCCAGGAGGGAATTCACCCCTCCACTTT
TRBJ2-1 TRBV11-2 NA NA CASSLEWGYEQLF TGTGCCAGCAGCTTAGAGTGGGGTTATGAGCAGCTCTTC
TRBJ2-7 TRBV28 NA TRBD2 CASSDQGRASYEQYF TGTGCCAGCAGTGACCAAGGGAGGGCCTCCTACGAGCAGTACTTC
TRBJ2-1 TRBV7-8 NA TRBD2 CASSAGEWVAYNEQFF TGTGCCAGCAGCGCGGGGGAATGGGTCGCCTACAATGAGCAGTTCTTC
TRBJ1-6 TRBV20-1 NA TRBD1 CSARPRGYSPLHF TGCAGTGCTAGACCCAGGGGGTATTCACCCCTCCACTTT
TRBJ1-2 TRBV28 many NA CASSLPGAQGYGYTF TGTGCCAGCAGCCTACCCGGGGCGCAGGGCTATGGCTACACCTTC
TRBJ2-1 TRBV27 many NA CASSPPSSEQFF TGTGCCAGCAGTCCCCCCTCCAGTGAGCAGTTCTTC
TRBJ1-1 TRBV11-1 NA NA CASSGGYTEAFF TGTGCCAGCAGCGGCGGGTACACTGAAGCTTTCTTT
TRBJ2-3 TRBV10-3 NA NA CAISEGPPTQYF TGTGCCATCAGTGAGGGGCCACCTACGCAGTATTTT
TRBJ2-5 TRBV27 many NA CASSRVGNQETQYF TGTGCCAGCAGTCGGGTGGGGAACCAAGAGACCCAGTACTTC